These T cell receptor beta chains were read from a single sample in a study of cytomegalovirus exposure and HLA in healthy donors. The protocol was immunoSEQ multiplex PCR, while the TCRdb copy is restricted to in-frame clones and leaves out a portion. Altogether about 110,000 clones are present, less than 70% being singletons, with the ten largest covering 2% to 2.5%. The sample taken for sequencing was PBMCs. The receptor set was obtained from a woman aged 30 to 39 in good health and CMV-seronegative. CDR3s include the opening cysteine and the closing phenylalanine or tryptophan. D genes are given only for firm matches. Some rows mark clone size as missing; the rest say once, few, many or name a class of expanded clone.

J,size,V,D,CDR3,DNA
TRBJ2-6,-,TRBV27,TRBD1,CASSKSGTGSGANVLTF,TGTGCCAGCAGTAAATCCGGGACAGGGTCTGGGGCCAACGTCCTGACTTTC
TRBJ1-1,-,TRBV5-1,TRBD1,CASSYTGTGNTEAFF,TGCGCCAGCAGTTATACTGGGACAGGGAACACTGAAGCTTTCTTT
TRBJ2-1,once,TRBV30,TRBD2,CACPVSGHYNEQFF,TGTGCCTGTCCCGTTAGCGGGCATTACAATGAGCAGTTCTTC
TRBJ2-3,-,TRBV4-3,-,CASSQDRGKGTDTQYF,TGCGCCAGCAGCCAAGATAGGGGCAAGGGCACAGATACGCAGTATTTT
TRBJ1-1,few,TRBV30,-,CAWTGTGWNTEAFF,TGTGCCTGGACCGGTACAGGGTGGAACACTGAAGCTTTCTTT
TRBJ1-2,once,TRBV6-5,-,CASSYRLDTGYGYTF,TGTGCCAGCAGTTACCGCTTGGATACAGGGTACGGCTACACCTTC
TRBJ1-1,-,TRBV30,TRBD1,CAWKAGGEYGAFF,TGTGCCTGGAAGGCAGGGGGCGAGTACGGAGCTTTCTTT
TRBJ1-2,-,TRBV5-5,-,CASSLTTVSNYGYTF,TGTGCCAGCAGCCTCACCACAGTGAGCAACTATGGCTACACCTTC
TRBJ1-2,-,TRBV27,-,CASSLSPGNTYGYTF,TGTGCCAGCAGTTTATCCCCGGGGAATACCTATGGCTACACCTTC
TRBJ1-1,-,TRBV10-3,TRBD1,CAISESGQGAAFF,TGTGCCATCAGTGAGTCGGGACAGGGGGCAGCTTTCTTT
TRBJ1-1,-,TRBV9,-,CASSLTGQNTEAFF,TGTGCCAGCAGCTTGACAGGACAGAACACTGAAGCTTTCTTT
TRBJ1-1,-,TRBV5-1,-,CASSLGQDKGAFF,TGCGCCAGCAGCTTGGGACAGGATAAGGGAGCTTTCTTT
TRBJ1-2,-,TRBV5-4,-,CASSLSFQGYGYTF,TGTGCCAGCAGCTTAAGTTTCCAGGGGTATGGCTACACCTTC
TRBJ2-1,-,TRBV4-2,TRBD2,CASSQAALAGGGEQFF,TGTGCCAGCAGCCAAGCGGCCCTAGCGGGAGGCGGAGAGCAGTTCTTC
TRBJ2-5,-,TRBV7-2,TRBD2,CASNVAGGKAETQYF,TGTGCCAGCAACGTAGCGGGAGGGAAGGCAGAGACCCAGTACTTC
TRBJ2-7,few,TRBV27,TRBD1,CASSFDRDYEQYF,TGTGCCAGCAGTTTCGACAGGGACTACGAGCAGTACTTC
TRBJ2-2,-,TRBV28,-,CASRMGTGPGELFF,TGTGCCAGCAGGATGGGAACAGGGCCCGGGGAGCTGTTTTTT
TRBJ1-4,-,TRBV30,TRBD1,CAWSGDRAGWEKLFF,TGTGCCTGGAGTGGCGACAGGGCCGGCTGGGAAAAACTGTTTTTT
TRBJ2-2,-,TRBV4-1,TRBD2,CASSLTVAGSFTGELFF,TGCGCCAGCAGCCTTACGGTAGCGGGATCGTTCACCGGGGAGCTGTTTTTT
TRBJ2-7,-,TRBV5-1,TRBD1,CASSLAGDRGSEQYF,TGCGCCAGCAGCTTGGCAGGGGACAGGGGAAGCGAGCAGTACTTC
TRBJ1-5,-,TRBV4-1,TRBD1,CASSQDRTGPSGPQHF,TGCGCCAGCAGCCAAGATCGGACAGGGCCATCAGGGCCCCAGCATTTT
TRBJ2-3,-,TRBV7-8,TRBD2,CASSRTSGGTQYF,TGTGCCAGCAGCCGGACTAGCGGAGGTACGCAGTATTTT
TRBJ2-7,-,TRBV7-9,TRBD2,CASSIGLVGEQYF,TGTGCCAGCAGCATAGGACTAGTAGGCGAGCAGTACTTC
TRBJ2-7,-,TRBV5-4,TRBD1,CASTAGTGGAYEQYF,TGTGCCAGCACCGCCGGGACAGGGGGCGCCTACGAGCAGTACTTC
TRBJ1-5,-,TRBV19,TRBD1,CASSTTGRGNQPQHF,TGTGCCAGTAGTACGACAGGGCGCGGCAATCAGCCCCAGCATTTT
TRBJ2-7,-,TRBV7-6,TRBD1,CASSHTGDGYEQYF,TGTGCCAGCAGCCACACAGGGGACGGCTACGAGCAGTACTTC
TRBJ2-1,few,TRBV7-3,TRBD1,CASSSQGAGSDEQFF,TGTGCCAGCAGCTCACAGGGGGCGGGTTCGGATGAGCAGTTCTTC
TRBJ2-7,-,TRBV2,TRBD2,CASSALRGSGLSYEQYF,TGTGCCAGCAGTGCCCTCCGGGGTAGCGGGCTGTCCTACGAGCAGTACTTC
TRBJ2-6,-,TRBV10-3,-,CAISGDTDGANVLTF,TGTGCCATCAGTGGGGACACCGACGGGGCCAACGTCCTGACTTTC
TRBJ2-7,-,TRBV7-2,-,CANSSLYEQYF,TGTGCCAACAGTTCCCTCTACGAGCAGTACTTC
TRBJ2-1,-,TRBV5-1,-,CASSPDHGAIDEQFF,TGCGCCAGCAGCCCCGACCATGGGGCAATCGATGAGCAGTTCTTC
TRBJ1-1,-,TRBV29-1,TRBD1,CSVGTGSGNTEAFF,TGCAGCGTTGGGACAGGGTCCGGTAACACTGAAGCTTTCTTT
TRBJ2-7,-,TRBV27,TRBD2,CASSSGAREYPYEQYF,TGTGCCAGCAGTAGCGGGGCTAGAGAGTACCCCTACGAGCAGTACTTC
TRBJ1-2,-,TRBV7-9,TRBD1,CASSLARGHGYTF,TGTGCCAGCAGCTTGGCCAGGGGGCATGGCTACACCTTC
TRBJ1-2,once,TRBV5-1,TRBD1,CASSLGPRDRVYGYTF,TGCGCCAGCAGCTTGGGCCCCCGGGACAGGGTTTATGGCTACACCTTC
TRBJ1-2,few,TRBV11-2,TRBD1,CASSLGSGGGSYGYTF,TGTGCCAGCAGCTTAGGAAGTGGAGGGGGCAGCTATGGCTACACCTTC
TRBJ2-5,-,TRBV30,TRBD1,CARNTGGGTQYF,TGTGCCAGAAACACAGGGGGCGGGACCCAGTACTTC